This T cell receptor (beta chain) came from a study of shared clonotypes between healthy human individuals. Study in general: Each donor's CD8 memory used one plate, CD8 naive two, each CD4 subset three.

Note on this clone: What it binds is not known.

TCRdb keeps only in-frame clones here, not all; method: immunoSEQ multiplex PCR. Here the sample spans some 2,000,000 clones, approximately 94% being singletons. This CDR3 has 15 residues. In germline, CDR1 is ENHRY, CDR2 SYGVKD. V was clipped by 2 bases and J by 1 base; unmatched bases: 4. Study results and limitations: Naive subsets usually exceeded memory subsets in estimated richness.

The chain recombines TRBV10-3 with TRBJ2-5; 7 positions match TRBD2. The source is a man aged 18 to 35 in good health. Sequencing was done on a sample of naive CD4+ T cells sorted from blood. As for subset: CD45RA+ positively selected. The CDR3 DNA reads TGTGCCATCAGTGAGGGAGCGGGGCTCCAAGAGACCCAGTACTTC. It translates to CAISEGAGLQETQYF.